This is a list of T cell receptor beta chains from one sample in a study of blood T cell repertoires in COVID-19. TCRdb's table, derived via immunoSEQ multiplex PCR, lists solely in-frame clones and lacks some. This table holds some 190,000 clones, 70% to 90% found once. Sequences were obtained from PBMCs or T cells enriched from blood (not recorded which). The receptor source for this set is a man aged 25-40 years with acute COVID-19. Each CDR3 is given with its conserved first and last residue. The D gene is left open where the match is weak. Not all rows give a size; the values are once, few, many and, for expanded clones, a class.

DNA: TGTGCCAGTAGTATCCCATCGGGGTTCCAGCCCCAGCATTTT; CDR3: CASSIPSGFQPQHF; size: NA; J: TRBJ1-5; V: TRBV19; D: NA
DNA: TGTGCCAGCAGTGAAGCGATGGGACAGGGGAACTACGAGCAGTACTTC; CDR3: CASSEAMGQGNYEQYF; size: NA; J: TRBJ2-7; V: TRBV6-1; D: TRBD1
DNA: TGTGCCAGCTCACATGACAGGGATTACCTCTACGAGCAGTACTTC; CDR3: CASSHDRDYLYEQYF; size: few; J: TRBJ2-7; V: TRBV18; D: TRBD1
DNA: TGTGCCAGCAGCAAAGGCGTCGTAAGTCCGAACACTGAAGCTTTCTTT; CDR3: CASSKGVVSPNTEAFF; size: NA; J: TRBJ1-1; V: TRBV21-1; D: NA
DNA: TGTGCAAGTCGCCCAACAGGGATAAATTTCCATGGCTACACCTTC; CDR3: CASRPTGINFHGYTF; size: NA; J: TRBJ1-2; V: TRBV12-2; D: NA
DNA: TGTGCCAGCAGCCGACAGGGGGTCTACACAAACTATGGCTACACCTTC; CDR3: CASSRQGVYTNYGYTF; size: NA; J: TRBJ1-2; V: TRBV7-9; D: TRBD1
DNA: TGTGCCAGCAGCAGTCCAGGGGGGCAAATGGGCGGGGAGCTGTTTTTT; CDR3: CASSSPGGQMGGELFF; size: few; J: TRBJ2-2; V: TRBV5-4; D: NA
DNA: TGTGCCAGCAGCCCCCAAGCGGGGGGGCCTCGAGAGACCCAGTACTTC; CDR3: CASSPQAGGPRETQYF; size: NA; J: TRBJ2-5; V: TRBV9; D: TRBD2
DNA: TGTGCCAGCAGCGAGCCGACAGGGTGGGAGGATGGCTACACCTTC; CDR3: CASSEPTGWEDGYTF; size: NA; J: TRBJ1-2; V: TRBV9; D: TRBD1
DNA: TGCGCCAGCAGACTAGCGGGGGGGTATGAGCAGTTCTTC; CDR3: CASRLAGGYEQFF; size: NA; J: TRBJ2-1; V: TRBV5-1; D: TRBD2
DNA: TGTGCCAGCTCACCTGTCCGCAGCGCCTACGAGCAGTACTTC; CDR3: CASSPVRSAYEQYF; size: once; J: TRBJ2-7; V: TRBV18; D: NA
DNA: TGTGCCAGTAGTATAACGGGGGTTTCCTACAATGAGCAGTTCTTC; CDR3: CASSITGVSYNEQFF; size: many; J: TRBJ2-1; V: TRBV19; D: NA
DNA: TGTGCCAGCAGCAGGACAGGGGAGAACACCGGGGAGCTGTTTTTT; CDR3: CASSRTGENTGELFF; size: NA; J: TRBJ2-2; V: TRBV5-4; D: TRBD1
DNA: TGTGCCAGCATGCAGACAGGGGGAGGAGATCAGCCCCAGCATTTT; CDR3: CASMQTGGGDQPQHF; size: NA; J: TRBJ1-5; V: TRBV27; D: TRBD1
DNA: TGTGCCAGCAGCCCCCAGGGCAGGAGCAATCAGCCCCAGCATTTT; CDR3: CASSPQGRSNQPQHF; size: NA; J: TRBJ1-5; V: TRBV3-1/TRBV3-2; D: NA
DNA: TGTGCCAGTAGTATTATGACATTACCCCTCCACTTT; CDR3: CASSIMTLPLHF; size: NA; J: TRBJ1-6; V: TRBV19; D: NA
DNA: TGTGCCAGCAGCTTAGGCTCAGCAGGTTCTTCCTACGAGCAGTACTTC; CDR3: CASSLGSAGSSYEQYF; size: NA; J: TRBJ2-7; V: TRBV7-2; D: NA
DNA: TGCAGCGTTGAACCCAGACAGGGGAAGGCCGGGGAGCTGTTTTTT; CDR3: CSVEPRQGKAGELFF; size: NA; J: TRBJ2-2; V: TRBV29-1; D: TRBD1
DNA: TGTGCCAGCAGCGCCAGCCCGGGACAACCCACCGGGGAGCTGTTTTTT; CDR3: CASSASPGQPTGELFF; size: NA; J: TRBJ2-2; V: TRBV9; D: NA
DNA: TGTGCCAGCAGTACATGGGACACCAACTATGGCTACACCTTC; CDR3: CASSTWDTNYGYTF; size: NA; J: TRBJ1-2; V: TRBV6-5; D: NA
DNA: TGTGCCAGCACCGTCAGGGGTGGCTATGGCTACACCTTC; CDR3: CASTVRGGYGYTF; size: NA; J: TRBJ1-2; V: TRBV12-3/TRBV12-4; D: NA
DNA: TGTGCCAGCAGCCGTACGGGACAGGGATACTACGAGCAGTACTTC; CDR3: CASSRTGQGYYEQYF; size: NA; J: TRBJ2-7; V: TRBV9; D: TRBD1
DNA: TGTGCCAGCAGCGTAGGACTAGCGGAATACAATGAGCAGTTCTTC; CDR3: CASSVGLAEYNEQFF; size: NA; J: TRBJ2-1; V: TRBV9; D: TRBD2
DNA: TGTGCCAGCAGCTCTACATGGACAGGGTTCGGGGAGCTGTTTTTT; CDR3: CASSSTWTGFGELFF; size: NA; J: TRBJ2-2; V: TRBV11-1; D: TRBD1
DNA: TGTGCCAGCAGTAAGCAGGGCGGCTATGGCTACACCTTC; CDR3: CASSKQGGYGYTF; size: few; J: TRBJ1-2; V: TRBV7-3; D: NA
DNA: TGTGCCAGTAGTATAGATCGCGGGCGGACTGAAGCTTTCTTT; CDR3: CASSIDRGRTEAFF; size: NA; J: TRBJ1-1; V: TRBV19; D: NA
DNA: TGTGCCAGCAGTTCGGGCGGCAGGGGGTCACCCCTCCACTTT; CDR3: CASSSGGRGSPLHF; size: NA; J: TRBJ1-6; V: TRBV27; D: TRBD1
DNA: TGTGCCAGCAGACGGACAGACAACCCGGAGACCCAGTACTTC; CDR3: CASRRTDNPETQYF; size: NA; J: TRBJ2-5; V: TRBV2; D: NA
DNA: TGTGCCTGCAGTTACAGCGGGGGTATGGGGGAGACCCAGTACTTC; CDR3: CACSYSGGMGETQYF; size: NA; J: TRBJ2-5; V: TRBV2; D: TRBD2
DNA: TGCGCCAGCAGCTTGCAATCAGTGTCAGGGACTGGAAACACCATATATTTT; CDR3: CASSLQSVSGTGNTIYF; size: NA; J: TRBJ1-3; V: TRBV5-1; D: NA
DNA: TGTGCCAGCTCACCCGGACAGACAGATAGCAATCAGCCCCAGCATTTT; CDR3: CASSPGQTDSNQPQHF; size: NA; J: TRBJ1-5; V: TRBV18; D: NA
DNA: TGTGCCAGCAGCCCCCGACAGGGTTCCGCCTACGAGCAGTACTTC; CDR3: CASSPRQGSAYEQYF; size: NA; J: TRBJ2-7; V: TRBV13; D: TRBD1
DNA: TGTGCCAGTATGGAGTGGGGGGGAAATGAAAAACTGTTTTTT; CDR3: CASMEWGGNEKLFF; size: few; J: TRBJ1-4; V: TRBV19; D: NA
DNA: TGTGCCAGCTCCGCAACGCACTCCTCATCGGATGAAAAACTGTTTTTT; CDR3: CASSATHSSSDEKLFF; size: few; J: TRBJ1-4; V: TRBV18; D: NA
DNA: TGTGCCAGCAGCTTAGAAGAGGGGGCGGGTCAAAAACTGTTTTTT; CDR3: CASSLEEGAGQKLFF; size: NA; J: TRBJ1-4; V: TRBV7-2; D: TRBD1
DNA: TGTGCCAGCGAGGCCCTCCAGTTACTGAACACTGAAGCTTTCTTT; CDR3: CASEALQLLNTEAFF; size: NA; J: TRBJ1-1; V: TRBV5-6; D: NA
DNA: TGTGCCAGCAGCTTAATCGGCGGAAATCAGCCCCAGCATTTT; CDR3: CASSLIGGNQPQHF; size: NA; J: TRBJ1-5; V: TRBV7-9; D: NA
DNA: TGTGCCAGCACACGGGGGGTCTCCTACGAGCAGTACTTC; CDR3: CASTRGVSYEQYF; size: NA; J: TRBJ2-7; V: TRBV6-5; D: TRBD2
DNA: TGTGCCAGCAGTGAAAAGGGACAGGGAAACACCATATATTTT; CDR3: CASSEKGQGNTIYF; size: few; J: TRBJ1-3; V: TRBV2; D: TRBD1
DNA: TGTGCCAGCAGTGAGCGGGAGGCCCTTAGGAATTCACCCCTCCACTTT; CDR3: CASSEREALRNSPLHF; size: NA; J: TRBJ1-6; V: TRBV11-2; D: NA
DNA: TGTGCCAGCAGCCAGGACCAGGACAGGGGAAGGGGAAACACCATATATTTT; CDR3: CASSQDQDRGRGNTIYF; size: few; J: TRBJ1-3; V: TRBV3-1/TRBV3-2; D: TRBD1
DNA: TGTGCCAGCAGTTTACGGAGGGCTTTTTTCCTAGTAAAACTCTACGAGCAGTACTTC; CDR3: CASSLRRAFFLVKLYEQYF; size: NA; J: TRBJ2-7; V: TRBV28; D: NA
DNA: TGTGCCAGCTCACCAAGTCCGGGCTCCTACGAGCAGTACTTC; CDR3: CASSPSPGSYEQYF; size: NA; J: TRBJ2-7; V: TRBV18; D: NA
DNA: TGTGCCAGCAGCTTAGATCCCCGGACAGGGGGGAGGAATGAGCAGTTCTTC; CDR3: CASSLDPRTGGRNEQFF; size: NA; J: TRBJ2-1; V: TRBV5-6; D: TRBD1
DNA: TGTGCCAGCAGACACCTCCCGGGACTAGCGGATTCAACCCAGTACTTC; CDR3: CASRHLPGLADSTQYF; size: NA; J: TRBJ2-5; V: TRBV27; D: TRBD2
DNA: TGTGCCAGCTCATCATTGGGAGAAAATGGCTACACCTTC; CDR3: CASSSLGENGYTF; size: NA; J: TRBJ1-2; V: TRBV18; D: NA
DNA: TGTGCCAGCTCCCAGAGGACACTGGGGAACACTGAAGCTTTCTTT; CDR3: CASSQRTLGNTEAFF; size: NA; J: TRBJ1-1; V: TRBV6-5; D: NA
DNA: TGTGCCAGCAGGGAGGCTACCTACAATGAGCAGTTCTTC; CDR3: CASREATYNEQFF; size: NA; J: TRBJ2-1; V: TRBV28; D: NA
DNA: TGTGCCTGGAGCCCGTTCAGCGGGGGACTGGCCTACAATGAGCAGTTCTTC; CDR3: CAWSPFSGGLAYNEQFF; size: few; J: TRBJ2-1; V: TRBV30; D: TRBD2
DNA: TGTGCCAGCAGCTTAGTAGCGGGGGGAAGCACAGATACGCAGTATTTT; CDR3: CASSLVAGGSTDTQYF; size: NA; J: TRBJ2-3; V: TRBV7-6; D: TRBD2
DNA: TGTGCCAGCAGCTTGGCGGGATCCCATGAGCAGTTCTTC; CDR3: CASSLAGSHEQFF; size: NA; J: TRBJ2-1; V: TRBV11-3; D: NA
DNA: TGTGCCAGCAGCCCCGGCCCTGGGGGCTCGAACACCGGGGAGCTGTTTTTT; CDR3: CASSPGPGGSNTGELFF; size: NA; J: TRBJ2-2; V: TRBV7-9; D: NA
DNA: TGTGCCAGCAGTCTGACTAGCCCCTACAATGAGCAGTTCTTC; CDR3: CASSLTSPYNEQFF; size: once; J: TRBJ2-1; V: TRBV11-2; D: TRBD2
DNA: TGTGCCAGCAGCGAAGACGGGACTCCCTACTACGAGCAGTACTTC; CDR3: CASSEDGTPYYEQYF; size: NA; J: TRBJ2-7; V: TRBV9; D: NA
DNA: TGTGCCAGTAGTAAGGGGACTAGCCCCACAGAGACCCAGTACTTC; CDR3: CASSKGTSPTETQYF; size: NA; J: TRBJ2-5; V: TRBV19; D: TRBD2